One sample yielded the 19 T cell receptor beta chains listed below, sequenced in a study of vaccination effects on CD4 cells after COVID-19. These receptors' targets are unknown. In the ViraFEST assay, antigen-specific CD4+ clonotypes were identified by expansion after peptide-pool stimulation. CD4+ T cells were isolated after around 10 days of culture. Their SARS-CoV-2 infection, verified by PCR, occurred between March and December 2020. Sequenced by immunoSEQ multiplex PCR; TCRdb stores in-frame clones only, minus some. Here the sample spans 20,000 to 25,000 clones, around 74% being singletons. The sample was CD4+ T cells from PBMCs cultured with a peptide pool, taken before COVID-19 vaccination. The receptor source for this set is a human donor who had a prior SARS-CoV-2 infection.

This clone was seen a single time. V gene TRBV9 combines with J gene TRBJ1-3; the D is unclear. Germline CDR1 is SGDLS and CDR2 is YYNGEE. Trimming cost V 4 bases and J 7 bases, with 12 bases left between them. The CDR3 runs to 13 residues. CDR3 bases: TGTGCCAGCAGCCTGGACGTGGCGAACACCATATATTTT. Translation: CASSLDVANTIYF.

This chain connects TRBV19 to TRBJ2-1, with 14 nucleotides matching TRBD2. The V gene end was trimmed by 9 bases and the J gene end by 6 bases; junction bases not matched to a gene: 16. The CDR3 spans 18 residues. The germline V gene encodes CDR1 LNHDA and CDR2 SQIVND (reference sequence). The CDR3 region has the DNA TGTGCCAGCAGGGGGACTAGCGGGAGTTCGGGGGAAATCAATGAGCAGTTCTTC. Translated, it gives CASRGTSGSSGEINEQFF.

This sequence joins TRBV6-5 and TRBJ2-2; perhaps TRBD2 as D (5 bases). CDR3 size: 14 residues. Germline V gene sequence: CDR1 MNHEY, CDR2 SVGAGI. The germline V and J ends were trimmed by 0 bases and 5 bases, with 7 bases remaining between them. Here the CDR3 reads CASSYSWRTGELFF. CDR3 coding DNA: TGTGCCAGCAGTTACTCGTGGAGGACCGGGGAGCTGTTTTTT.

The chain has TRBV6-1 and TRBJ2-2; TRBD2 matches 10 bases. The V segment lost 2 bases and the J segment 3 bases; nucleotides outside the gene matches: 0. Germline loops: CDR1 MNHNS, CDR2 SASEGT. The CDR3 is 15 amino acids. CDR3: CASSELAGDTGELFF. CDR3 nucleotides: TGTGCCAGCAGTGAACTAGCGGGGGACACCGGGGAGCTGTTTTTT.

The chain links TRBV7-6 to TRBJ1-5; D unclear. Trimming cost V 1 base and J 5 bases, with 6 bases left between them. This CDR3 is 13 amino acids long. Germline V lookup: CDR1 SGHVS, CDR2 FNYEAQ. The CDR3 DNA is TGTGCCAGCAGCTTAGGGGTCGATCAGCCCCAGCATTTT. Its protein product is CASSLGVDQPQHF.

The chain recombines TRBV2 with TRBJ1-1; D uncertain. Germline V gives CDR1 SNHLY, CDR2 FYNNEI. The CDR3 contains 15 residues. Trimming left V 6 bases short and J 1 base short, with 15 bases between. The CDR3 protein is CASRRESNKNTEAFF. The CDR3 DNA follows: TGTGCCAGCAGGAGGGAATCAAACAAGAACACTGAAGCTTTCTTT.

This chain joins TRBV7-2 and TRBJ1-5; the match to TRBD1 covers 7 bases. The CDR3 covers 14 residues. V gave up 5 bases and J gave up 0 bases; unmatched junction bases: 1. Germline values: CDR1 SGHTA, CDR2 FQGNSA. The CDR3 loop is CASSRDSSNQPQHF. As DNA, the CDR3 is TGTGCCAGCAGCCGGGACAGTAGCAATCAGCCCCAGCATTTT.

The chain has TRBV7-3 and TRBJ2-1, with 8 bases fitting TRBD2. The germline V gene has CDR1 SGHTA and CDR2 FQGTGA. The J segment lost 5 bases and the V segment lost 9 bases, leaving 9 bases of the junction unmatched. This CDR3 spans 14 amino acids. The CDR3 DNA sequence: TGTGCCAGTACCATGGGCGGGGGGAACAATGAGCAGTTCTTC. It is translated as CASTMGGGNNEQFF.

This sequence joins TRBV6-2 or TRBV6-3 and TRBJ2-3, with 11 positions matching TRBD2. CDR3 length: 16 amino acids. The J segment lost 2 bases and the V segment lost 5 bases, leaving 6 bases of the junction unmatched. CDR1 and CDR2 (germline): MNHEY, SVGEGT. The CDR3 protein is CASSRPTSGATDTQYF. As DNA, the CDR3 is TGTGCCAGCAGTCGGCCGACTAGCGGGGCCACAGATACGCAGTATTTT.

The chain employs TRBV5-4 and TRBJ1-2; D unresolved. V was cut by 4 bases and J by 4 bases, with 26 bases left in between. The CDR3 is made up of 18 amino acids. Germline loops: CDR1 SGHNT, CDR2 YYREEE (reference sequence). The DNA of the CDR3 is TGTGCCAGCAGCCGAGGTGGTGAGGTCCGGCTCGGCGGCTATGGCTACACCTTC. Translated: CASSRGGEVRLGGYGYTF. The entire variable domain, with the rest obtained from reference TRBV5-4 and TRBJ1-2, is as follows: ETGVTQSPTHLIKTRGQQVTLRCSSQSGHNTVSWYQQALGQGPQFIFQYYREEENGRGNFPPRFSGLQFPNYSSELNVNALELDDSALYLCASSRGGEVRLGGYGYTFGSGTRLTVV.

The chain is built from TRBV24-1 and TRBJ2-2; 9 bases match TRBD2. The CDR3 contains 17 residues. Germline trimming cut 4 bases from V and 5 bases from J; bases unmatched to any gene: 10. CDR1 is KGHDR, CDR2 SFDVKD, per germline. CDR3 amino acids: CATSDTGLASSTGELFF. The CDR3 region has the DNA TGTGCCACCAGTGACACCGGACTAGCGAGCTCGACCGGGGAGCTGTTTTTT.

This clone has just one count. V is TRBV5-4 and J is TRBJ2-7; 11 bases map to TRBD2. V was clipped by 3 bases and J by 4 bases; unmatched bases: 6. Germline V lookup: CDR1 SGHNT, CDR2 YYREEE (reference sequence). This CDR3 has 15 residues. The CDR3: CASSSGTSGGYEQYF. The CDR3, as DNA: TGTGCCAGCAGCTCGGGGACTAGCGGAGGATACGAGCAGTACTTC. The entire variable domain, with the rest obtained from reference TRBV5-4 and TRBJ2-7, is as follows: ETGVTQSPTHLIKTRGQQVTLRCSSQSGHNTVSWYQQALGQGPQFIFQYYREEENGRGNFPPRFSGLQFPNYSSELNVNALELDDSALYLCASSSGTSGGYEQYFGPGTRLTVT.

This rearrangement joins TRBV2 to TRBJ1-5, with 11 bases identical to TRBD1. The CDR3 has 17 amino acids. With 5 bases clipped from V and 0 bases from J, the junction kept 6 bases outside the gene matches. Germline CDR1 and CDR2: SNHLY and FYNNEI. CDR3 protein: CASSSGQGDHSNQPQHF. CDR3 DNA sequence: TGTGCCAGCAGTTCGGGACAGGGGGATCATAGCAATCAGCCCCAGCATTTT.

The chain carries TRBV25-1 and TRBJ2-7; 11 bases are shared with TRBD2. This CDR3 is 16 amino acids long. V lost 9 bases to trimming and J lost 2 bases; unmatched junction nucleotides: 12. Germline CDR1 and CDR2: MGHDK and SYGVNS. This chain's CDR3 is CARTGLAEINPYEQYF. The DNA for the CDR3 is TGTGCCAGAACGGGACTAGCGGAAATAAACCCCTACGAGCAGTACTTC.

V and J are TRBV5-4 and TRBJ2-7, with D perhaps matching TRBD2 (6 bases). CDR1 is SGHNT, CDR2 YYREEE, per germline (reference sequence). Trimming stripped 0 bases from V and 5 bases from J, with 18 bases between. This CDR3 has 16 residues. The CDR3 DNA reads as TGTGCCAGCAGCTTGGATGTGTGGGACTCCACCCACGAGCAGTACTTC. Amino acid sequence: CASSLDVWDSTHEQYF.

The rearrangement uses TRBV10-3 and TRBJ2-1; 7 bases agree with TRBD1. Germline CDR1 is ENHRY and CDR2 is SYGVKD. The V and J ends lost 4 bases and 2 bases, in that order; junction bases with no gene match: 5. The CDR3 is made up of 15 amino acids. The DNA of the CDR3 is TGTGCCATCAGTGGACAGGGTGGCACCTACAATGAGCAGTTCTTC. Residues: CAISGQGGTYNEQFF.

V usage is TRBV2 and J usage is TRBJ2-5; perhaps TRBD2 as D (7 bases). The CDR3 length is 13 residues. Germline-derived CDR1 and CDR2 are SNHLY and FYNNEI. Trimming took 9 bases from V and 5 from J, leaving 16 bases between them. This CDR3 is CARGPGGGETQYF. The CDR3 nucleotides read TGTGCCAGGGGCCCGGGGGGCGGGGAGACCCAGTACTTC.

The V call is TRBV7-2, the J call TRBJ1-2; D remains ambiguous. CDR1 and CDR2 (germline): SGHTA, FQGNSA. The length of the CDR3 is 14 residues. With 2 bases removed from V and 2 bases from J, the gap between germline ends came to 9 bases. The CDR3 DNA follows: TGTGCCAGCAGCTTATCTCCCAGCAACTATGGCTACACCTTC. The encoded protein is CASSLSPSNYGYTF.

The V and J genes are TRBV6-2 or TRBV6-3 and TRBJ2-1; D possibly corresponds to TRBD2 (5 bases). The germline V gene has CDR1 MNHEY and CDR2 SVGEGT. This CDR3 region has 16 residues. V gave up 2 bases and J gave up 1 base, with 12 bases separating them. The CDR3 coding sequence is TGTGCCAGCAGTTACAGAGGGTTTGGTTCCTACAATGAGCAGTTCTTC. Translation: CASSYRGFGSYNEQFF.